This record looks at one T cell receptor beta chain sequence and its context. The PCR made use of 60 Vbeta and 13 Jbeta primers. TCRdb keeps only in-frame clones here, not all; method: immunoSEQ multiplex PCR. Recorded for this sample: some 51,000 clones. The data are from a study of cytomegalovirus exposure and HLA in healthy donors. There are 13 residues in the CDR3. V was pared by 0 bases and J by 2 bases, with 5 bases between. From germline, CDR1 is MDHEN and CDR2 SYDVKM. The V gene is TRBV28, the J gene TRBJ2-7; D remains ambiguous. The TCR comes from a man aged 35-49 years in good health and CMV-seropositive. The sequenced sample was PBMCs. The CDR3 DNA reads TGTGCCAGCAGTTTATGGGGCCCCTACGAGCAGTACTTC. Protein: CASSLWGPYEQYF.